Following are 7 T cell receptor beta chains from one sample sequenced in a study of CD4 T cells in relation to SARS-CoV-2 and coronaviruses. Libraries were prepared by immunoSEQ multiplex PCR; TCRdb keeps only in-frame clonotypes and omits some of them. Counted here are approximately 37,000 clones, 80% to 90% occurring once; the ten biggest clones make up about 3.3%. Material: memory CD4+ T cells from PBMCs. The receptors here all came from an adult with COVID-19.

The CDR3 is CASSVQGDQYF. As DNA, the CDR3 is TGTGCCAGCAGCGTTCAGGGGGATCAGTATTTT. The chain is built from TRBV7-9 and TRBJ2-3, with 7 nucleotides matching TRBD1. The CDR3 runs to 11 residues. Germline CDR1 is SEHNR and CDR2 is FQNEAQ (reference sequence). Trimming removed 5 bases from V and 12 bases from J; junction bases left unmatched: 5. Looking up the rest from reference TRBV7-9 and TRBJ2-3 gives the full variable domain: DTGVSQNPRHKITKRGQNVTFRCDPISEHNRLYWYRQTLGQGPEFLTYFQNEAQLEKSRLLSDRFSAERPKGSFSTLEIQRTEQGDSAMYLCASSVQGDQYFGPGTRLTVL.

This rearrangement joins TRBV30 to TRBJ1-5; D uncertain. Between the trimmed V and J ends, which lost 3 bases and 1 base, there was a span of 13 bases. In germline, CDR1 is GTSNPN, CDR2 SVGIG (reference sequence). The CDR3 sequence is 15 residues long. The CDR3 spells CAWRKGMMSNQPQHF. CDR3 coding DNA: TGTGCCTGGAGGAAGGGCATGATGAGCAATCAGCCCCAGCATTTT.

V usage is TRBV6-5 and J usage is TRBJ1-2; tentative D call: TRBD1 (5 bases). V lost 6 bases and J 8 bases, leaving 22 bases between the germline ends. The CDR3 has 15 residues. In germline, CDR1 is MNHEY, CDR2 SVGAGI. The CDR3 loop reads CASSTGTGGSWGYTF. The CDR3 bases are TGTGCCAGCAGCACCGGGACCGGAGGGTCTTGGGGCTACACCTTC.

The table lists this clone with a count of one. The chain carries TRBV7-9 and TRBJ2-1; 9 bases match TRBD2. Looked up from germline, CDR1 is SEHNR and CDR2 is FQNEAQ (reference sequence). The V segment lost 2 bases and the J segment 8 bases; nucleotides outside the gene matches: 10. This CDR3 has 16 residues. The chain's CDR3 is CASSLSSGKFGDEQFF. The CDR3, as DNA: TGTGCCAGCAGCTTATCTAGCGGGAAATTTGGCGATGAGCAGTTCTTC. The full variable domain, rest sourced from reference TRBV7-9 and TRBJ2-1, is DTGVSQNPRHKITKRGQNVTFRCDPISEHNRLYWYRQTLGQGPEFLTYFQNEAQLEKSRLLSDRFSAERPKGSFSTLEIQRTEQGDSAMYLCASSLSSGKFGDEQFFGPGTRLTVL.

The V and J genes are TRBV18 and TRBJ2-5; no clear D gene. This CDR3 has 13 residues. The V gene lost 6 bases and the J gene lost 1 base, with 9 bases spanning the gap. Germline V gene sequence: CDR1 KGHSH, CDR2 LQKENI. CDR3 bases: TGTGCCAGCTCCTGGCAGGCCCAAGAGACCCAGTACTTC. Protein: CASSWQAQETQYF.

CDR3 DNA sequence: TGCGCCAGCAGCTTGGGGTCCCCCACAGATACGCAGTATTTT. This encodes CASSLGSPTDTQYF. The gene calls are TRBV5-1 and TRBJ2-3; no clear D. V was trimmed by 0 bases and J by 2 bases, leaving 7 bases between them. Germline CDR1 SGHRS, CDR2 YFSETQ. The CDR3 length is 14 residues.

This chain uses TRBV3-1 (or the pseudogene TRBV3-2) with TRBJ2-1; 13 bases are shared with TRBD2. Germline CDR1 is LGHDT and CDR2 is YNNKEL (reference sequence). The trim removed 6 bases at V and 7 bases at J, leaving 6 bases unmatched. This CDR3 contains 15 residues. DNA of the CDR3: TGTGCCAGCAGTCTTGGACTAGCGGGAGCGAATGAGCAGTTCTTC. Its translation: CASSLGLAGANEQFF.